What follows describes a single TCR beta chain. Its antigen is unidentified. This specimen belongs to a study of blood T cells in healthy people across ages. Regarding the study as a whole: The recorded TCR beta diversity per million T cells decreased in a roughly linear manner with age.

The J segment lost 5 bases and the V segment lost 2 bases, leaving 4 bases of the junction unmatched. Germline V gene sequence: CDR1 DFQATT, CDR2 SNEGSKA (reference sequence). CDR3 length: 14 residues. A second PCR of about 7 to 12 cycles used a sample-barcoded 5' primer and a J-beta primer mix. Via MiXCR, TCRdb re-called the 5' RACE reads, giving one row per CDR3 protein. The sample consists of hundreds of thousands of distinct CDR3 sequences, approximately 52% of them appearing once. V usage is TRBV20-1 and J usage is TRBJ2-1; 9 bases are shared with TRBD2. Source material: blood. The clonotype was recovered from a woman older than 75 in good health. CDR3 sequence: CSARWPSGDNEQFF. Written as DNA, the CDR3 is TGCAGTGCTAGATGGCCTAGCGGGGACAATGAGCAGTTCTTC.